The source of this T cell receptor beta chain is a study of identical twins. Findings of the study overall: The study drew conclusions from cross-sectional statistical analysis, not from following the same donors. The study found excess low generation probability among twin-shared out-of-frame alpha sequences. While abundant cord blood beta clonotypes carried fewer insertions, memory repertoires showed no such pattern.

MiXCR, applied by TCRdb to the 5' RACE reads, yields one record per CDR3 protein. The table records about 700,000 distinct CDR3 sequences, around 8.6% of them present only once. As for this clonotype: Its antigen is as yet unknown.

The CDR3 covers 24 residues. This sample also appeared in a second study, on yellow fever vaccine responses in identical twins. That study adds: Among the twins, the vaccine T cell response reportedly seemed partly convergent and partly personalized.

The sequence was collected from a woman under 30 in good health. The chain carries TRBV21-1 and TRBJ2-5; whether TRBD1, the table's D call, matches the DNA was not checked. TRBV21-1 is a documented pseudogene. What was sequenced was PBMCs. In DNA form, the CDR3 reads TGTGCCAGCAGCATGCCCCCTCGCCCCCGGCCCCGCCTTTACAGGGATCGTGGGCAGGAGACCCAGTACTTC. Translated: CASSMPPRPRPRLYRDRGQETQYF.